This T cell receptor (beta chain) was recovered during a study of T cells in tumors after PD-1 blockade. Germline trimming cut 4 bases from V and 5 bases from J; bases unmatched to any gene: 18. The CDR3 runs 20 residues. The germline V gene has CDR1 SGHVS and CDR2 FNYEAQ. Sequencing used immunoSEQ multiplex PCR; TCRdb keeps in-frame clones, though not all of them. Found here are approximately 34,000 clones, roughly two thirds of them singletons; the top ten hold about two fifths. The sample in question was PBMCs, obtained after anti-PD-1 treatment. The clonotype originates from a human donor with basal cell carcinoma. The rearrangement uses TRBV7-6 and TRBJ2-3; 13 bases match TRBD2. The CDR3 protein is CASSSLYGPTSGGALDTQYF. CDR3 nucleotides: TGTGCCAGCAGCTCGCTCTATGGCCCAACTAGCGGGGGGGCGCTAGATACGCAGTATTTT.